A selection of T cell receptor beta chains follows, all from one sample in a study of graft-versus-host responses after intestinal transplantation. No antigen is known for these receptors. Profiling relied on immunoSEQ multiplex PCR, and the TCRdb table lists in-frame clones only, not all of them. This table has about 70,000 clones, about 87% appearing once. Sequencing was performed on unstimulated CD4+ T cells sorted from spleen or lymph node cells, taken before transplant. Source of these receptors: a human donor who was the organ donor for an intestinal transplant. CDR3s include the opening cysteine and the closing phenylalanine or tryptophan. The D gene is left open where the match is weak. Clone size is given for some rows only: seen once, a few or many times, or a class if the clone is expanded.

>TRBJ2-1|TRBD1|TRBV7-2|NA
TGTGCCAGCAGCCCTGGACAGGGGGCATCCAATGAGCAGTTCTTC
CASSPGQGASNEQFF
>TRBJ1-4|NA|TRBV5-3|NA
TGTGCCAGAAGCTTGTTGACCGGACCCACAGGCCGTTCTGAAAAACTGTTTTTT
CARSLLTGPTGRSEKLFF
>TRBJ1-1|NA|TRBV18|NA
TGTGCCAGCTCACTATCTTCAATCAGGACACAGGCTGAAGCTTTCTTT
CASSLSSIRTQAEAFF
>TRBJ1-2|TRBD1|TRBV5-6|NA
TGTGCCAGCAGCGAACAGGGGGATGGCTACACCTTC
CASSEQGDGYTF
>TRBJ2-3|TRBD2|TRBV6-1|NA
TGTGCCAGCAGTGTACTAGCGGGACGACAACTCACAGATACGCAGTATTTT
CASSVLAGRQLTDTQYF
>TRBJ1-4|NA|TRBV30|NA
TGTGCCACTCTACAGGGAGAGTTTGAAAAACTGTTTTTT
CATLQGEFEKLFF
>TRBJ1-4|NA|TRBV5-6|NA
TGTGCCAGCAGCCCTGGCCAGGGAAAGAATGAAAAACTGTTTTTT
CASSPGQGKNEKLFF
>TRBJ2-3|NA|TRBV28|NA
TGTGCCAGCAGTTTCTCGACTAGCACAGATACGCAGTATTTT
CASSFSTSTDTQYF
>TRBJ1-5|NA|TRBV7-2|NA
TGTGCCAGCAGCTTAGTTGGCTTTAGCAATCAGCCCCAGCATTTT
CASSLVGFSNQPQHF
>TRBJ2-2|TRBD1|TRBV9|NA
TGTGCCAGCAGCGTGGTGACTCTGGACAGGGAGAAACGCCCCACCGGGGAGCTGTTTTTT
CASSVVTLDREKRPTGELFF
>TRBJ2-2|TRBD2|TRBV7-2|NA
TGTGCCAGCAGCCCTTTTCGGGGGGTTAACGGGGAGCTGTTTTTT
CASSPFRGVNGELFF
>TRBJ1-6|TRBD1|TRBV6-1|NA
TGTGCCAGCAGTGAAGTAGGGGGGACAGGGATGTCCTATAATTCACCCCTCCACTTT
CASSEVGGTGMSYNSPLHF
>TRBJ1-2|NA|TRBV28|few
TGTGCCAGCAGTTTGCAGAGGTCTGGCTACACCTTC
CASSLQRSGYTF
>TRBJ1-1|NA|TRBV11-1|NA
TGTGCCAGCAGCGGGCAGAGAATGAACACTGAAGCTTTCTTT
CASSGQRMNTEAFF
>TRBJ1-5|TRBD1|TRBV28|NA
TGTGCCAGCAGCTCTGATTTAGGGGGCCAGCCCCAGCATTTT
CASSSDLGGQPQHF
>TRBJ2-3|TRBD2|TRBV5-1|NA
TGCGCCAGCAGCTGGGGGACTAGCGGGACTAGCACAGATACGCAGTATTTT
CASSWGTSGTSTDTQYF
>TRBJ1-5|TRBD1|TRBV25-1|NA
TGTGCCAGTGCCTCGACAGGGAGCAATCAGCCCCAGCATTTT
CASASTGSNQPQHF
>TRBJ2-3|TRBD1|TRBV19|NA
TGTGCCAGTAGGCCTAGGGGGCAGGGGACAGATACGCAGTATTTT
CASRPRGQGTDTQYF
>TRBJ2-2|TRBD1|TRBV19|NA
TGTGCCAGTAACAGGGGAAGGGGGTGGAACACCGGGGAGCTGTTTTTT
CASNRGRGWNTGELFF
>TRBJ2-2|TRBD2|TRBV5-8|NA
TGTGCCAGCAGCAGAGTAGCGGGGTTGGACACCGGGGAGCTGTTTTTT
CASSRVAGLDTGELFF
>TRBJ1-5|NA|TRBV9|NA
TGTGCCAGCAGCGTAGGACGGGATCAGCCCCAGCATTTT
CASSVGRDQPQHF
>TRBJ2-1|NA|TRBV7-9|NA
TGTGCCAGCAGCTTAGCTATCCTCGGTGAGCAGTTCTTC
CASSLAILGEQFF
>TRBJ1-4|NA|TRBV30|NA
TGTGCCTGGAGTGTACAGGGTCAATCAGGTGAAAAACTGTTTTTT
CAWSVQGQSGEKLFF
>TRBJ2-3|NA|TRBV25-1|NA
TGTGCCAGCAGTGAATTCAGCAGGTCAGATACGCAGTATTTT
CASSEFSRSDTQYF
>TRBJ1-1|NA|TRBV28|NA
TGTGCCAGCTCCGAGGCTTATTACACTGAAGCTTTCTTT
CASSEAYYTEAFF
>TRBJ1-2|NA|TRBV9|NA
TGTGCCAGCAGCCCCGGCGTAGAAGGGACAAAGCTAGGCTATGGCTACACCTTC
CASSPGVEGTKLGYGYTF
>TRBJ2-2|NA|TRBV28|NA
TGTGCCAGCATTAATACTCCCGGGGAGCTGTTTTTT
CASINTPGELFF
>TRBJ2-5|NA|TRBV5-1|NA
TGCGCCAGCAGCTTGACGGTCCAAGAGACCCAGTACTTC
CASSLTVQETQYF
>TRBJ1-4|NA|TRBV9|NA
TGTGCCAGCAGCGTAGCAGGATCAGAAAAACTGTTTTTT
CASSVAGSEKLFF
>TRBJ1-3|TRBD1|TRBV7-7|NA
TGTGCTAGCAGCTTACGGGCAGGGGGTGGAAACACCATATATTTT
CASSLRAGGGNTIYF
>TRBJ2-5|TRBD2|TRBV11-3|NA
TGTGCCAGCAGCTTCTCCGGGACTAGCGGGGGGGCCCGTCCAGAGACCCAGTACTTC
CASSFSGTSGGARPETQYF
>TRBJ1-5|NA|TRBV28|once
TGTGCCAGCAGTGCTACCAAGTCCCCGAACCAGCCCCAGCATTTT
CASSATKSPNQPQHF
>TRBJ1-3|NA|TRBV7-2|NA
TGTGCCAGCAGCTTAAGTGGGCAGGGGCTGGGCACCATATATTTT
CASSLSGQGLGTIYF
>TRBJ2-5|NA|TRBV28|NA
TGTGCCAGCAGTTTCGGAGAGACCCAGTACTTC
CASSFGETQYF
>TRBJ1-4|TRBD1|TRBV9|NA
TGTGCCAGCAGCGGGGGGGACAGGGGTGAAAAACTGTTTTTT
CASSGGDRGEKLFF
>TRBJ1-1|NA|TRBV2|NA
TGTGCCAGCAGTGAAGCGCTAAACCGGGCGGGCGTGCAGCTGAACACTGAAGCTTTCTTT
CASSEALNRAGVQLNTEAFF
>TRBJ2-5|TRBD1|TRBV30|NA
TGTGCCTGGGCCCGGACAGGGGGCCAAGAGACCCAGTACTTC
CAWARTGGQETQYF
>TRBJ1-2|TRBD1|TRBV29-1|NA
TGCAGCGCCGACGCTGGGACAGGGGGCGACTATGGCTACACCTTC
CSADAGTGGDYGYTF
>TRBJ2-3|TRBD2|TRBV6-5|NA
TGTGCCAGCAGTTTAGCGGGGGGGCCTGGAGATACGCAGTATTTT
CASSLAGGPGDTQYF
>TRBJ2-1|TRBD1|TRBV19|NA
TGTGCCAGCAGTCCGGGACAGGGCTTCAATGAGCAGTTCTTC
CASSPGQGFNEQFF